This TCR beta chain was observed in a study of response to subunit inactivated influenza vaccine. Points from the study as a whole: It was the authors' suggestion that each seasonal influenza vaccination recruits few new T cells.

MiXCR, run by TCRdb on the RT-PCR reads, gives a single entry per CDR3 protein. The data contain hundreds of thousands of distinct CDR3 sequences, approximately 14% of them seen just once; the ten biggest clones take up roughly 10%. A remark on this clonotype: Its antigen is as yet unknown.

The CDR3 is made up of 13 amino acids. Germline V gene sequence: CDR1 SGHRS, CDR2 YFSETQ. With 3 bases clipped from V and 6 bases from J, the junction kept 6 bases outside the gene matches. The source is a man aged 50 to 59 who received an inactivated influenza vaccine. The sample consisted of PBMCs from blood, taken 11 to 12 days after vaccination. The genes are TRBV5-1 and TRBJ2-7, with 7 bases matching TRBD2. CDR3 amino acids: CASSSAGLREQYF. The DNA for the CDR3 is TGCGCCAGCAGCTCAGCGGGACTCCGCGAGCAGTACTTC.